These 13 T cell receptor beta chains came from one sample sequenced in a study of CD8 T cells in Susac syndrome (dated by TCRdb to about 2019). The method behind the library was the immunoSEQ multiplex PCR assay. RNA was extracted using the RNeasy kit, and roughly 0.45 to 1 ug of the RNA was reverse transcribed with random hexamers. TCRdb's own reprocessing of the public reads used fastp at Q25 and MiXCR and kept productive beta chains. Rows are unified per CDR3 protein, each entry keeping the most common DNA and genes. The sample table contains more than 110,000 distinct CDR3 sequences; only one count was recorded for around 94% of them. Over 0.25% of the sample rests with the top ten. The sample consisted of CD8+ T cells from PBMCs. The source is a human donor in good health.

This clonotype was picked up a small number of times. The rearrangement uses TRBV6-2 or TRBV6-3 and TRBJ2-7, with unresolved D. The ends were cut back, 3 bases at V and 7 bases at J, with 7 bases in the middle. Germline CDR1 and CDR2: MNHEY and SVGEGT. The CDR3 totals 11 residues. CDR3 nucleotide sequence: TGTGCCAGCAGTTATGGATCGGAGCAGTACTTC. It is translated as CASSYGSEQYF.

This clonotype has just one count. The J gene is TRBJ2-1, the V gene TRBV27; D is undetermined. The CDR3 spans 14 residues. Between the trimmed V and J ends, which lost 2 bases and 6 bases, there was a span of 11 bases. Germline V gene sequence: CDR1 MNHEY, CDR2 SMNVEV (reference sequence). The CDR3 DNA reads TGTGCCAGCAGTTTAAACCCGATCGGCAATGAGCAGTTCTTC. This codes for CASSLNPIGNEQFF.

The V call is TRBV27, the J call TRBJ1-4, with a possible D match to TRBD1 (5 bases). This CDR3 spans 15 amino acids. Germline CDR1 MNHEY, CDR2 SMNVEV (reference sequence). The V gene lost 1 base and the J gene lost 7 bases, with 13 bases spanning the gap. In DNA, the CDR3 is TGTGCCAGCAGTTTATACGGGCAGGGAGGTGAAAAACTGTTTTTT. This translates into CASSLYGQGGEKLFF.

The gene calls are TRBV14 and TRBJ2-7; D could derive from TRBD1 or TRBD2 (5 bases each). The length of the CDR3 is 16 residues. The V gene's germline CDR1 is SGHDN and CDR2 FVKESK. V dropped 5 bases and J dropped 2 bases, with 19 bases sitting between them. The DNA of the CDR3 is TGTGCCAGCAGCGAAAGCGGCGGGCTAGGGGCCTACGAGCAGTACTTC. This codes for CASSESGGLGAYEQYF.

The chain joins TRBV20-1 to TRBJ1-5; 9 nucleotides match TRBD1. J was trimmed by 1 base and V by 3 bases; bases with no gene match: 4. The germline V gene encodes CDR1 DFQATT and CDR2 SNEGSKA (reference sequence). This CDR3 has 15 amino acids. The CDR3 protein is CSARAGTGSNQPQHF. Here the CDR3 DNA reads TGCAGTGCTAGGGCCGGGACAGGGAGCAATCAGCCCCAGCATTTT.

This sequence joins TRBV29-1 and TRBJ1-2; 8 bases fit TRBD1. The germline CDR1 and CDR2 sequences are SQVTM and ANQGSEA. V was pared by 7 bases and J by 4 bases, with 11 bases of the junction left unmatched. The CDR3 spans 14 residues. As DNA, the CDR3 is TGCAGCGCGGTCGACAGGGGCCCTGCCTATGGCTACACCTTC. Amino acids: CSAVDRGPAYGYTF.

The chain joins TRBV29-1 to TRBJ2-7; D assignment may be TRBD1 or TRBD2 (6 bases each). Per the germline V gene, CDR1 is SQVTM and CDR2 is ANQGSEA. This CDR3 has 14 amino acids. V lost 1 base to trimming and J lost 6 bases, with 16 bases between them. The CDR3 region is CSVEGGGLVFEQYF. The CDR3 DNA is TGCAGCGTTGAAGGAGGGGGACTGGTTTTCGAGCAGTACTTC.

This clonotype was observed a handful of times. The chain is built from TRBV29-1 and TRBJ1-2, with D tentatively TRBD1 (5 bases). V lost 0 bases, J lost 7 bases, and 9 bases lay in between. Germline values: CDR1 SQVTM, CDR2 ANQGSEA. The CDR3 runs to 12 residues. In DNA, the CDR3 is TGCAGCGTTGAAGAAGTCGGGGGTGGCTACACCTTC. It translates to CSVEEVGGGYTF. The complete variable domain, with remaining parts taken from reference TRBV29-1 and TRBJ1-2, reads SAVISQKPSRDICQRGTSLTIQCQVDSQVTMMFWYRQQPGQSLTLIATANQGSEATYESGFVIDKFPISRPNLTFSTLTVSNMSPEDSSIYLCSVEEVGGGYTFGSGTRLTVV.

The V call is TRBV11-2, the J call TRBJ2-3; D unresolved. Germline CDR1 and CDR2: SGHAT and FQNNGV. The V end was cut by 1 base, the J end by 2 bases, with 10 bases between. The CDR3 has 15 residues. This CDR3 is CASSLGPRDTDTQYF. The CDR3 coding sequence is TGTGCCAGCAGCTTAGGGCCCAGAGACACAGATACGCAGTATTTT.

The CDR3 spells CASSVLAEQFF. The DNA of the CDR3 is TGTGCCAGCAGCGTACTAGCCGAGCAGTTCTTC. This chain connects TRBV5-4 to TRBJ2-1; possible D gene TRBD2, 6 bases. The length of the CDR3 is 11 residues. The V end lost 4 bases, the J end lost 10 bases, and 9 bases lay between the germline ends. Germline loops: CDR1 SGHNT, CDR2 YYREEE (reference sequence).

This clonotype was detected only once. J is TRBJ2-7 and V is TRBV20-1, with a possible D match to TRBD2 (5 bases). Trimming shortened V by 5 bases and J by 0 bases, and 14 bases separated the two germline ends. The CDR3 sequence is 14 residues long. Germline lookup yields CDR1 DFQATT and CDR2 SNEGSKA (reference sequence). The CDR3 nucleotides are TGCAGTGCTGGCGACTCGAGGGACTCCTACGAGCAGTACTTC. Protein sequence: CSAGDSRDSYEQYF.

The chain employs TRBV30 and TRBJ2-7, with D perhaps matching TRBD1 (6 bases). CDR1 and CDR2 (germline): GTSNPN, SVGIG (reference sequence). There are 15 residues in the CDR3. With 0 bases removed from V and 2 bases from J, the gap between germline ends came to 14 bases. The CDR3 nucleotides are TGTGCCTGGAGTGTAGGAGTGGCAGGGGCCTACGAGCAGTACTTC. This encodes CAWSVGVAGAYEQYF.

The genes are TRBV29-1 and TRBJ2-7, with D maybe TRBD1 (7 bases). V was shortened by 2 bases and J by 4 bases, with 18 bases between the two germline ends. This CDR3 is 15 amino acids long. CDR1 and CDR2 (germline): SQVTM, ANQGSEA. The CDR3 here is CSVERRGTDSYEQYF. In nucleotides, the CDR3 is TGCAGCGTTGAAAGGAGGGGGACAGATTCTTACGAGCAGTACTTC.